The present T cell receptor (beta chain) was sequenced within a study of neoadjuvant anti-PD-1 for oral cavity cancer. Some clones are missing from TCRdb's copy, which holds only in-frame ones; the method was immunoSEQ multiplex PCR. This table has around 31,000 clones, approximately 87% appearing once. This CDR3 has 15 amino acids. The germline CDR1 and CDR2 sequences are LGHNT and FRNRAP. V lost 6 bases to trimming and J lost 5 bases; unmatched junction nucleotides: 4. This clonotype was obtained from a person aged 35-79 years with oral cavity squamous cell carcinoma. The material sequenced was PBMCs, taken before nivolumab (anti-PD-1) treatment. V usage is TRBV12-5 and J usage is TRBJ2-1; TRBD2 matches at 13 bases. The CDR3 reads CASGLTSGGHNEQFF. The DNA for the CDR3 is TGTGCTAGTGGCCTGACTAGCGGGGGGCACAATGAGCAGTTCTTC.